The 8 T cell receptor beta chains below come from one sample, sequenced in a study of shared clonotypes between healthy human individuals. Only in-frame clones appear in the TCRdb table, and some are missing; sequencing was by immunoSEQ multiplex PCR. The sample carries approximately 240,000 clones, 50% to 75% recorded once. Sequencing was done on a sample of memory CD4+ T cells sorted from blood. The subset denotes: CD45RA-negative fraction. The receptors here all came from a man aged 25-45 years in good health.

The V call is TRBV29-1, the J call TRBJ1-2; the D is unclear. CDR1 is SQVTM and CDR2 is ANQGSEA in the germline V gene. This CDR3 contains 14 residues. V dropped 6 bases and J dropped 0 bases, with 14 bases sitting between them. In DNA, the CDR3 is TGCAGCGTGCAATCCGGACGGCCTAACTATGGCTACACCTTC. Encoded protein: CSVQSGRPNYGYTF.

This clone showed up many times. The chain carries TRBV9 and TRBJ2-7, with D perhaps TRBD2 (6 bases). The CDR3 sequence is 15 residues long. Germline CDR1 and CDR2: SGDLS and YYNGEE. With 0 bases removed from V and 0 bases from J, the gap between germline ends came to 10 bases. The CDR3 protein is CASSVGAGSSYEQYF. CDR3 sequence (DNA): TGTGCCAGCAGCGTAGGTGCGGGGTCCTCCTACGAGCAGTACTTC.

The chain uses TRBV2 and TRBJ2-3, with D possibly being TRBD1 (6 bases). Trimming took off 5 bases at V and 10 bases at J, with 16 bases between the two ends. This CDR3 is 13 amino acids long. Looked up from germline, CDR1 is SNHLY and CDR2 is FYNNEI. The CDR3 reads CASSSMKDSSQYF. In nucleotides, the CDR3 is TGTGCCAGCAGTTCCATGAAGGACAGTTCGCAGTATTTT.

The rearrangement uses TRBV7-2 and TRBJ2-5; unclear D gene. In germline, CDR1 is SGHTA, CDR2 FQGNSA. The CDR3 covers 13 residues. Trimming cost V 0 bases and J 8 bases, with 10 bases left between them. DNA for the CDR3: TGTGCCAGCAGCTTAGCGGGGTTAGGTACCCAGTACTTC. It encodes CASSLAGLGTQYF.

This clone came up once. This sequence joins TRBV11-2 and TRBJ2-1; D unresolved. In germline, CDR1 is SGHAT, CDR2 FQNNGV. The length of the CDR3 is 12 residues. Trimming removed 5 bases from V and 9 bases from J, with 11 bases in between. In DNA, the CDR3 is TGTGCCAGCAGCACAAGTTGGGGTGAGCAGTTCTTC. Its translation: CASSTSWGEQFF. Based on the CDR3 plus reference TRBV11-2 and TRBJ2-1, the full variable domain is EAGVAQSPRYKIIEKRQSVAFWCNPISGHATLYWYQQILGQGPKLLIQFQNNGVVDDSQLPKDRFSAERLKGVDSTLKIQPAKLEDSAVYLCASSTSWGEQFFGPGTRLTVL.

As for this clone: Other DNA sequences in this sample translate to the same CDR3. This CDR3 reads CASRGRAYNEQFF. CDR3 bases: TGTGCCAGCCGCGGGAGAGCCTACAATGAGCAGTTCTTC. The J gene is TRBJ2-1, the V gene TRBV6-5, with 7 bases identical to TRBD2. Germline V gives CDR1 MNHEY, CDR2 SVGAGI. There are 13 residues in the CDR3. The V gene end was trimmed by 8 bases and the J gene end by 2 bases; junction bases not matched to a gene: 3.

This sequence joins TRBV25-1 and TRBJ2-3, with D perhaps given as TRBD1 or TRBD2 (6 bases each). This CDR3 comprises 16 residues. Trimming shortened V by 4 bases and J by 1 base, and 15 bases separated the two germline ends. Germline V gene lookup returns CDR1 MGHDK and CDR2 SYGVNS. CDR3 loop: CASSARGGGGTDTQYF. The CDR3 nucleotides read TGTGCCAGCAGTGCGCGAGGGGGAGGTGGCACAGATACGCAGTATTTT.

The V and J genes are TRBV5-1 and TRBJ1-1; D is unresolved. Germline-derived CDR1 and CDR2 are SGHRS and YFSETQ. The V gene lost 1 base and the J gene lost 2 bases, with 12 bases spanning the gap. The CDR3 runs to 15 residues. This chain's CDR3 is CASSLLTPQNTEAFF. The CDR3 DNA follows: TGCGCCAGCAGCTTGTTAACCCCCCAAAACACTGAAGCTTTCTTT.